Sequencing of this T cell receptor (beta chain) was carried out in a study of blood T cell repertoires in COVID-19. Study summary: Whether acute or convalescent, the COVID-19 samples came from the United States, Italy and Spain. In each case, the material was cDNA or gDNA derived from T cells, B-cell-depleted T cells, or PBMCs.

The CDR3 loop spans 13 amino acids. Germline CDR1 ENHRY, CDR2 SYGVKD. V was clipped by 4 bases and J by 8 bases; unmatched bases: 3. Original processing methods: Cell counts per sample came from amplifying reference gene primers. This table comes from immunoSEQ multiplex PCR, and its TCRdb copy is limited to in-frame clones, with some not included. V and J calls and clone size are given by that table; D and trimming were obtained from the DNA. The table shows approximately 82,000 clones, with around four fifths occurring only once. V gene TRBV10-3 combines with J gene TRBJ2-1, with TRBD2 matching 9 bases. Sequenced input: peripheral blood. The source of this sequence is a woman aged 70-85 years with active or convalescent COVID-19. Written as DNA, the CDR3 is TGTGCCATCAGTGGGACTAGCGACTATGAGCAGTTCTTC. Amino acids: CAISGTSDYEQFF.